The clone carrying this T cell receptor (beta chain) was observed many times. Its cognate antigen is unknown. In germline, CDR1 is MDHEN, CDR2 SYDVKM. This CDR3 has 15 residues. With 3 bases clipped from V and 6 bases from J, the junction kept 5 bases outside the gene matches. The sample is drawn from a study of T cells in Graves' hyperthyroidism and ophthalmopathy. Not enrolled were patients with uncontrolled infection, other autoimmune disease, pregnancy or lactation. Whole-study findings and limits: Ophthalmopathy could be told apart from stable hyperthyroidism with a 13 V-J model.

The CDR3 regions of TCR beta were amplified from RNA transcripts. RT-PCR in the first round (using the HTBI primer set) targeted the TCR CDR3. TCRdb re-derived calls from the multiplex PCR reads in MiXCR, one entry per CDR3 protein. The sample has over 650,000 distinct CDR3 sequences, about a sixth seen once; the top ten hold approximately 8.4%. The rearrangement joins TRBV28 to TRBJ2-3; 11 nucleotides match TRBD2. The clonotype originates from a man between 18 and 35 years old with Graves' hyperthyroidism. The sequencing sample was made of blood. CDR3 sequence: CASSLLASGRDTQYF. CDR3 bases: TGTGCCAGCAGTTTGTTGGCTAGCGGGAGGGATACGCAGTATTTT.